What follows are 29 T cell receptor beta chains derived from one specimen sequenced in a study of OX40 agonist ivuxolimab in advanced cancers. Data came from immunoSEQ multiplex PCR; TCRdb stores just in-frame clones and leaves some out. The sample yields tens of thousands of clones, 91% seen once. This material consisted of CD4+ or CD8+ T cells sorted from blood, taken in a trial of the OX40 agonist ivuxolimab. The receptors here all came from an adult with an advanced solid tumor such as melanoma, head and neck, liver or kidney cancer.

The chain employs TRBV19 and TRBJ2-7, with 7 nucleotides matching TRBD2. Germline CDR1 LNHDA, CDR2 SQIVND (reference sequence). Trimming at V came to 7 bases and at J to 0 bases, leaving 9 bases not matched to a gene. The CDR3 is made up of 15 amino acids. The CDR3 loop is CASKPGGGSSYEQYF. The CDR3 DNA sequence: TGTGCCAGTAAGCCGGGGGGTGGGAGCTCCTACGAGCAGTACTTC. Full variable domain (rest looked up from reference TRBV19 and TRBJ2-7): DGGITQSPKYLFRKEGQNVTLSCEQNLNHDAMYWYRQDPGQGLRLIYYSQIVNDFQKGDIAEGYSVSREKKESFPLTVTSAQKNPTAFYLCASKPGGGSSYEQYFGPGTRLTVT.

This rearrangement joins TRBV5-1 to TRBJ2-5; TRBD1 might be the D (6 bases). The CDR3 runs to 15 residues. Trimming removed 7 bases at V and 3 bases at J, with 19 bases between. The germline CDR1 and CDR2 sequences are SGHRS and YFSETQ. Written as DNA, the CDR3 is TGCGCCAGCGAACCCCAAGGGGGTTTCGAAGAGACCCAGTACTTC. Translated: CASEPQGGFEETQYF.

The chain links TRBV19 to TRBJ1-3; D might be TRBD1 (5 bases). The germline CDR1 and CDR2 sequences are LNHDA and SQIVND (reference sequence). The V gene lost 3 bases and the J gene lost 3 bases, with 9 bases spanning the gap. The CDR3 is 14 amino acids. In DNA, the CDR3 is TGTGCCAGTAGTATCGGGGCGGGTGGAAACACCATATATTTT. This sequence encodes CASSIGAGGNTIYF.

The chain recombines TRBV11-2 with TRBJ2-1; TRBD1 matches at 9 bases. V lost 6 bases, J lost 5 bases, and 17 bases stayed unmatched. This CDR3 has 18 residues. CDR1 is SGHAT, CDR2 FQNNGV, per germline. The CDR3 region has the DNA TGTGCCAGCAGTCGACGACAAAAAACAGGGGGCGTAAACAATGAGCAGTTCTTC. Protein: CASSRRQKTGGVNNEQFF. The complete variable domain, with remaining parts taken from reference TRBV11-2 and TRBJ2-1, reads EAGVAQSPRYKIIEKRQSVAFWCNPISGHATLYWYQQILGQGPKLLIQFQNNGVVDDSQLPKDRFSAERLKGVDSTLKIQPAKLEDSAVYLCASSRRQKTGGVNNEQFFGPGTRLTVL.

The CDR3 loop is CASSGDLLLRGANVLTF. In nucleotides, the CDR3 is TGTGCCAGCAGTGGGGACCTTTTATTACGTGGGGCCAACGTCCTGACTTTC. The V and J genes are TRBV28 and TRBJ2-6; the D gene could be TRBD1 or TRBD2 (5 bases each). There are 17 residues in the CDR3. In germline, CDR1 is MDHEN, CDR2 SYDVKM. Trimming cost V 5 bases and J 3 bases, with 17 bases left between them.

The CDR3 loop is CASKRGGLAGYEQYF. For the CDR3, the DNA is TGTGCCAGCAAGAGGGGGGGACTAGCGGGCTACGAGCAGTACTTC. This sequence joins TRBV28 and TRBJ2-7, with 12 positions matching TRBD2. The germline V gene has CDR1 MDHEN and CDR2 SYDVKM. The ends lost 7 bases at V and 3 bases at J; junction bases unmatched: 7. The CDR3 spans 15 residues.

The chain recombines TRBV5-5 with TRBJ2-3, with D perhaps assigned TRBD1 or TRBD2 (6 bases each). Germline lookup yields CDR1 SGHKS and CDR2 YYEKEE (reference sequence). Trimming shortened V by 3 bases and J by 4 bases, and 18 bases separated the two germline ends. The length of the CDR3 is 16 residues. This CDR3 is CASSSRTGASPDTQYF. DNA for the CDR3: TGTGCCAGCAGCTCCAGGACGGGGGCTAGCCCAGATACGCAGTATTTT.

The genes are TRBV18 and TRBJ2-7; D is ambiguous. This CDR3 contains 12 residues. V lost 6 bases and J 6 bases, leaving 12 bases between the germline ends. CDR1 and CDR2 from the germline V gene are KGHSH and LQKENI. The CDR3: CASSAKVGEQYF. For the CDR3, the DNA is TGTGCCAGCTCGGCGAAAGTGGGCGAGCAGTACTTC.

The chain has TRBV9 and TRBJ2-2; maybe TRBD1 (5 bases). The CDR3 length is 14 residues. Trimming took 4 bases from V and 3 from J, leaving 10 bases between them. Germline V gene sequence: CDR1 SGDLS, CDR2 YYNGEE. CDR3 sequence (DNA): TGTGCCAGCAGCTCCAGGGTCCACACCGGGGAGCTGTTTTTT. As protein: CASSSRVHTGELFF.

The chain couples TRBV18 to TRBJ2-1, with unresolved D. Per germline, CDR1 KGHSH and CDR2 LQKENI. This CDR3 is built from 11 residues. V lost 5 bases, J lost 7 bases, and 6 bases lay in between. In nucleotides, the CDR3 is TGTGCCAGCTCAGTGGGGAATGAGCAGTTCTTC. Its protein is CASSVGNEQFF. The full variable domain, in which reference TRBV18 and TRBJ2-1 provide the parts outside the CDR3, is NAGVMQNPRHLVRRRGQEARLRCSPMKGHSHVYWYRQLPEEGLKFMVYLQKENIIDESGMPKERFSAEFPKEGPSILRIQQVVRGDSAAYFCASSVGNEQFFGPGTRLTVL.

The chain has TRBV18 and TRBJ2-3, with D possibly being TRBD2 (6 bases). The CDR3 is made up of 17 amino acids. The ends were cut back, 3 bases at V and 0 bases at J, with 16 bases in the middle. Germline values: CDR1 KGHSH, CDR2 LQKENI. The CDR3 protein is CASSPNLQSGSTDTQYF. As DNA, the CDR3 is TGTGCCAGCTCACCCAATCTGCAAAGCGGGAGCACAGATACGCAGTATTTT.

CDR3 sequence (DNA): TGTGCCAGCAGATCTCCGGGACAGGAGTACCAAGAGACCCAGTACTTC. This gives the protein CASRSPGQEYQETQYF. V and J are TRBV28 and TRBJ2-5; TRBD1 matches 8 bases. The ends lost 6 bases at V and 0 bases at J; junction bases unmatched: 9. The CDR3 covers 16 residues. Germline CDR1 MDHEN, CDR2 SYDVKM. Based on the CDR3 plus reference TRBV28 and TRBJ2-5, the full variable domain is DVKVTQSSRYLVKRTGEKVFLECVQDMDHENMFWYRQDPGLGLRLIYFSYDVKMKEKGDIPEGYSVSREKKERFSLILESASTNQTSMYLCASRSPGQEYQETQYFGPGTRLLVL.

This chain joins TRBV28 and TRBJ2-7; TRBD1 matches 9 bases. Germline V gene data show CDR1 as MDHEN and CDR2 as SYDVKM. The CDR3 spans 14 residues. The trim removed 6 bases at V and 5 bases at J, leaving 8 bases unmatched. In nucleotides, the CDR3 is TGTGCCAGCAGGAATCACGGGACAGGGAACGAGCAGTACTTC. The encoded protein is CASRNHGTGNEQYF. Full variable domain (outside the CDR3, taken from reference TRBV28 and TRBJ2-7): DVKVTQSSRYLVKRTGEKVFLECVQDMDHENMFWYRQDPGLGLRLIYFSYDVKMKEKGDIPEGYSVSREKKERFSLILESASTNQTSMYLCASRNHGTGNEQYFGPGTRLTVT.

The chain combines TRBV27 with TRBJ1-4; no firm D call. The germline gives CDR1 MNHEY, CDR2 SMNVEV (reference sequence). The CDR3 has 13 residues. V gave up 6 bases and J gave up 3 bases, with 8 bases separating them. The CDR3 DNA reads as TGTGCCAGCAGGGTCGGTGCTAATGAAAAACTGTTTTTT. Protein product: CASRVGANEKLFF.

The rearrangement uses TRBV25-1 and TRBJ1-2; maybe TRBD1 (6 bases). Germline-derived CDR1 and CDR2 are MGHDK and SYGVNS. Deletions cut 3 bases from V and 7 bases from J, with 18 bases between. CDR3 size: 15 residues. CDR3 nucleotides: TGTGCCAGCAGTGACTATACAGGGACGAGCTCTGGCTACACCTTC. Amino acids: CASSDYTGTSSGYTF.

The chain links TRBV5-1 to TRBJ1-1; TRBD1 agrees at 7 bases. V dropped 6 bases and J dropped 4; count of bases not matched to a gene: 12. Germline lookup yields CDR1 SGHRS and CDR2 YFSETQ. This CDR3 is built from 15 residues. CDR3 region: CASTPTGIEGTEAFF. The CDR3 bases are TGCGCCAGCACACCGACAGGGATCGAAGGCACTGAAGCTTTCTTT.

The chain uses TRBV6-6 and TRBJ2-7; D is possibly TRBD1 (5 bases). Germline V gives CDR1 MNHNY, CDR2 SVGAGI (reference sequence). The CDR3 runs 14 residues. With 6 bases removed from V and 2 bases from J, the gap between germline ends came to 14 bases. CDR3 residues: CASSTLQGTYEQYF. In nucleotides, the CDR3 is TGTGCCAGCAGCACACTCCAGGGTACCTACGAGCAGTACTTC.

This chain connects TRBV7-9 to TRBJ2-5; maybe TRBD1 (5 bases). Germline CDR1 is SEHNR and CDR2 is FQNEAQ (reference sequence). V shed 1 base and J shed 10 bases, with 13 bases lying between them. The CDR3 sequence is 13 residues long. The CDR3: CASSLGVGVGQYF. In nucleotides, the CDR3 is TGTGCCAGCAGCTTAGGGGTAGGGGTGGGCCAGTACTTC.

The chain employs TRBV11-2 and TRBJ1-2, with D unclear. From germline, CDR1 is SGHAT and CDR2 FQNNGV. This CDR3 is 13 amino acids long. The V gene lost 6 bases and the J gene lost 4 bases, with 12 bases spanning the gap. The CDR3 DNA follows: TGTGCCAGCAGGCAGACCTCTTCCTATGGCTACACCTTC. Protein sequence: CASRQTSSYGYTF.

This chain uses TRBV27 with TRBJ2-7, with 9 bases identical to TRBD2. The germline V gene encodes CDR1 MNHEY and CDR2 SMNVEV (reference sequence). This CDR3 contains 15 residues. Germline trimming cut 1 base from V and 3 bases from J; bases unmatched to any gene: 4. The CDR3 sequence is CASSLYGRGGYEQYF. The CDR3 DNA sequence: TGTGCCAGCAGTTTATACGGGCGGGGGGGCTACGAGCAGTACTTC.

The J gene is TRBJ2-7, the V gene TRBV2; 10 nucleotides agree with TRBD2. This CDR3 comprises 15 residues. Trimming at V came to 5 bases and at J to 3 bases, leaving 7 bases not matched to a gene. CDR1 and CDR2 (germline): SNHLY, FYNNEI. The CDR3 spells CASSPGLAESYEQYF. CDR3 DNA sequence: TGTGCCAGCAGTCCTGGACTAGCGGAAAGCTACGAGCAGTACTTC.

This clone was detected once. This sequence joins TRBV19 and TRBJ1-2; D is undetermined. V lost 1 base to trimming and J lost 5 bases, with 11 bases between them. The CDR3 spans 14 residues. Germline CDR1 and CDR2: LNHDA and SQIVND (reference sequence). The DNA for the CDR3 is TGTGCCAGTAGTATAGGGCTGTGGGGTTATGGCTACACCTTC. Translation: CASSIGLWGYGYTF.

This CDR3 reads CASSLAASYGYTF. CDR3 DNA: TGTGCCAGCAGTTTGGCAGCCTCCTATGGCTACACCTTC. The rearrangement links TRBV28 to TRBJ1-2; unclear D gene. The CDR3 spans 13 residues. Trimming shortened V by 3 bases and J by 4 bases, and 9 bases separated the two germline ends. Germline values: CDR1 MDHEN, CDR2 SYDVKM.

The chain recombines TRBV7-3 with TRBJ2-1, with D maybe TRBD1 (6 bases). Trimming cost V 8 bases and J 2 bases, with 13 bases left between them. The CDR3 is made up of 14 amino acids. Germline CDR1 is SGHTA and CDR2 is FQGTGA. The CDR3 nucleotides are TGTGCCAGCGGCGCAGGGGTTGCCTACAATGAGCAGTTCTTC. It specifies CASGAGVAYNEQFF.

The chain combines TRBV28 with TRBJ1-3; D gene ambiguous. The germline V gene encodes CDR1 MDHEN and CDR2 SYDVKM. The CDR3 is 15 amino acids. Deletions cut 8 bases from V and 0 bases from J, with 14 bases between. CDR3 sequence reads: CASGSGQASGNTIYF. In nucleotides, the CDR3 is TGTGCCAGCGGATCGGGCCAGGCCTCTGGAAACACCATATATTTT.

The chain employs TRBV5-6 and TRBJ2-7; TRBD1 matches 9 bases. In germline, CDR1 is SGHDT, CDR2 YYEEEE. The CDR3 consists of 15 residues. The V gene end was trimmed by 3 bases and the J gene end by 4 bases; junction bases not matched to a gene: 8. CDR3 loop: CASSSLTGGGYEQYF. CDR3 coding DNA: TGTGCCAGCAGCTCCCTGACAGGGGGGGGTTACGAGCAGTACTTC. Filled out from reference TRBV5-6 and TRBJ2-7, the complete variable domain reads DAGVTQSPTHLIKTRGQQVTLRCSPKSGHDTVSWYQQALGQGPQFIFQYYEEEERQRGNFPDRFSGHQFPNYSSELNVNALLLGDSALYLCASSSLTGGGYEQYFGPGTRLTVT.

The chain joins TRBV18 to TRBJ1-4; D is perhaps TRBD1 (5 bases). The length of the CDR3 is 16 residues. V lost 2 bases and J 0 bases, leaving 10 bases between the germline ends. Germline assignment: CDR1 KGHSH and CDR2 LQKENI. CDR3 in DNA: TGTGCCAGCTCACCAAGGCAGGGTGCAACTAATGAAAAACTGTTTTTT. Protein sequence: CASSPRQGATNEKLFF.

This sequence joins TRBV9 and TRBJ2-3; TRBD2 is a possible D gene (5 bases). The CDR3 has 15 amino acids. V was trimmed by 3 bases and J by 4 bases, leaving 15 bases between them. The germline gives CDR1 SGDLS, CDR2 YYNGEE. The DNA for the CDR3 is TGTGCCAGCAGCGCCGCCCCCCCAGCGGCAGATACGCAGTATTTT. Protein sequence: CASSAAPPAADTQYF.

The CDR3 loop reads CATAAPEGYGYTF. The DNA for the CDR3 is TGTGCCACCGCGGCCCCGGAGGGCTATGGCTACACCTTC. This chain links TRBV10-3 with TRBJ1-2, with no clear D. The germline V gene encodes CDR1 ENHRY and CDR2 SYGVKD. CDR3 size: 13 residues. Trimming stripped 10 bases from V and 4 bases from J, with 16 bases between.